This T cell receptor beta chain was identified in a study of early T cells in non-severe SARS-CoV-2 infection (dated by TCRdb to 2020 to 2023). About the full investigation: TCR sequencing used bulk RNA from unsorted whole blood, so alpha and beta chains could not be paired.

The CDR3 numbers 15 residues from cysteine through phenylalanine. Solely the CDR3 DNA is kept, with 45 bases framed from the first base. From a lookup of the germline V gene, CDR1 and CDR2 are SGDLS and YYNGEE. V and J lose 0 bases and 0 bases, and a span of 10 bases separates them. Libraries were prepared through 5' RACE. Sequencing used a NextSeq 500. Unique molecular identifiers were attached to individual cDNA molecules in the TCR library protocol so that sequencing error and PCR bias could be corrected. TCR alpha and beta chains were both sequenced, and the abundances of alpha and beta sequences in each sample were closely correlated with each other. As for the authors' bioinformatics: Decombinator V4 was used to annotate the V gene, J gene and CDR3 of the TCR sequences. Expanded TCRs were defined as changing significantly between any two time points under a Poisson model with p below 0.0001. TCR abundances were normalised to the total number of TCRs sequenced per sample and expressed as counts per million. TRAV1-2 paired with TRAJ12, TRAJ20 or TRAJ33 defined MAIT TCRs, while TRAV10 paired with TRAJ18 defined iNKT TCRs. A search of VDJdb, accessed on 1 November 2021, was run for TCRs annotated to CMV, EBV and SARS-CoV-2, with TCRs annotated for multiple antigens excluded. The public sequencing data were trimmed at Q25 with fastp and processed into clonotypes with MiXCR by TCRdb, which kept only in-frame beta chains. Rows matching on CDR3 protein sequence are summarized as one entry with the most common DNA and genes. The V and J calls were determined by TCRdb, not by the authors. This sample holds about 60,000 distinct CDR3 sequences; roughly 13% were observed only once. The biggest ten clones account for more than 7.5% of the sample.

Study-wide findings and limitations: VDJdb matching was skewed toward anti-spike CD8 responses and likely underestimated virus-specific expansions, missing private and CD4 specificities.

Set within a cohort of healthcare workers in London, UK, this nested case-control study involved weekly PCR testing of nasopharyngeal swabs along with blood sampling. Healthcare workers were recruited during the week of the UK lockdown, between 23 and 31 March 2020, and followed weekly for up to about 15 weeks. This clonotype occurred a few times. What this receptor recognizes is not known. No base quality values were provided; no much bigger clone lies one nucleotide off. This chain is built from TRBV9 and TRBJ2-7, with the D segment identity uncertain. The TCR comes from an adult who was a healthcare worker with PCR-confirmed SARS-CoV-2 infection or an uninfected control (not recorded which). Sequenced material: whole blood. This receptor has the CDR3 CASSVAPGDSYEQYF. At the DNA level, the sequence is TGTGCCAGCAGCGTAGCTCCGGGCGACTCCTACGAGCAGTACTTC.